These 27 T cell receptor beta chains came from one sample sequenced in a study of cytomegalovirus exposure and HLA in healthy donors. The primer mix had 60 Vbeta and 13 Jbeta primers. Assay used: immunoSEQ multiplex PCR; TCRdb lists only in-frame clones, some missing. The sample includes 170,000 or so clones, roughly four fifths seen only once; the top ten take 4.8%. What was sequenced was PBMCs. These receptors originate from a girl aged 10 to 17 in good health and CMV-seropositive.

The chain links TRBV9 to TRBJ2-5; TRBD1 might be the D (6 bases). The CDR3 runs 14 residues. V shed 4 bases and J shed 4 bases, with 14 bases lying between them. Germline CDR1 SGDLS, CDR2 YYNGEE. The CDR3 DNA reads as TGTGCCAGCAGCAAAACAGGGATTCGAGAGACCCAGTACTTC. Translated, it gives CASSKTGIRETQYF.

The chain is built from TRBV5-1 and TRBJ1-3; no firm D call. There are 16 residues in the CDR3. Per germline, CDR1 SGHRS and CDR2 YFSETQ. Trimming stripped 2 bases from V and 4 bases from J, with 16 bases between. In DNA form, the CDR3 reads TGCGCCAGCAGCTTTAATAGCGTGGGTTCAGGAAACACCATATATTTT. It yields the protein CASSFNSVGSGNTIYF. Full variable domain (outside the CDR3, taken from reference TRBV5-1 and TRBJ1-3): KAGVTQTPRYLIKTRGQQVTLSCSPISGHRSVSWYQQTPGQGLQFLFEYFSETQRNKGNFPGRFSGRQFSNSRSEMNVSTLELGDSALYLCASSFNSVGSGNTIYFGEGSWLTVV.

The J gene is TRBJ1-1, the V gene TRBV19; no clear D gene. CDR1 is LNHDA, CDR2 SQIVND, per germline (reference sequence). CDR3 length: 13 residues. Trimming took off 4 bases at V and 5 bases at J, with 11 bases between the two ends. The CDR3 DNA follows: TGTGCCAGTAGTACCGGGGTTCGGACTGAAGCTTTCTTT. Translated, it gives CASSTGVRTEAFF.

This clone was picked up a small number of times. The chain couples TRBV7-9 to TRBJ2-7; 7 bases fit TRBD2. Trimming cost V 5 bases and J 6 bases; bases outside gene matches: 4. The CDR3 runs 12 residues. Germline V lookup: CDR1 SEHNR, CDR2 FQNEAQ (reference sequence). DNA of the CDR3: TGTGCCAGCAGCCTGGGAGGGGTCGAGCAGTACTTC. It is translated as CASSLGGVEQYF.

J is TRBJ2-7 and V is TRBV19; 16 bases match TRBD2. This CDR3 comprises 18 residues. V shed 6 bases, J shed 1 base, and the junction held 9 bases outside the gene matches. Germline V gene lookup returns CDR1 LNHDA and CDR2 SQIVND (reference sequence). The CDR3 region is CASSAPGTSGGASYEQYF. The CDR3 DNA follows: TGTGCCAGTAGCGCCCCTGGGACTAGCGGGGGGGCGTCCTACGAGCAGTACTTC.

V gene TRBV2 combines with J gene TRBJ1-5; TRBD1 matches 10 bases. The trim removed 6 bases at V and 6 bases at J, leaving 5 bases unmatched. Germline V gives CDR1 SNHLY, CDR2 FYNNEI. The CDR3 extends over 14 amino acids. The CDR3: CASRRQGAPQPQHF. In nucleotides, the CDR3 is TGTGCCAGCAGGCGACAGGGGGCTCCTCAGCCCCAGCATTTT.

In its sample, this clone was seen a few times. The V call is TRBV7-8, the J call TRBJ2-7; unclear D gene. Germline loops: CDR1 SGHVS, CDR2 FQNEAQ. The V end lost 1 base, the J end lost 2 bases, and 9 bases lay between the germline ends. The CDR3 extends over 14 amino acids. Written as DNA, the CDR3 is TGTGCCAGCAGCTTAGATGGGCAGACCTACGAGCAGTACTTC. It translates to CASSLDGQTYEQYF.

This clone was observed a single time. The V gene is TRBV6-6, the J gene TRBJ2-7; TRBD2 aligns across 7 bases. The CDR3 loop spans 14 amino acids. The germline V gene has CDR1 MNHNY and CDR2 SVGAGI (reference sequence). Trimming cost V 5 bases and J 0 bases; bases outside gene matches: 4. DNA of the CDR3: TGTGCCAGCAGTCCCAGCGGGACCTCCTACGAGCAGTACTTC. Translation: CASSPSGTSYEQYF.

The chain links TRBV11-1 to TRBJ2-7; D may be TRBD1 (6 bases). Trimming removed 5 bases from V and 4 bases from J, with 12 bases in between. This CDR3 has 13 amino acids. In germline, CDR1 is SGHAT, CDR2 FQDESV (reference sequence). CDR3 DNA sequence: TGTGCCAGCAGCCCCAGTGGACAGTACGAGCAGTACTTC. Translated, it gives CASSPSGQYEQYF.

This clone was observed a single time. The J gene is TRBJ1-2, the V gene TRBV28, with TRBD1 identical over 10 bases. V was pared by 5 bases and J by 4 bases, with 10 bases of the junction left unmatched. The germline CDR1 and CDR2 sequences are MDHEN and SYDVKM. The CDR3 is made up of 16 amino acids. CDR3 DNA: TGTGCCAGCAGTACGGGACAGGGGAGGATTAGCTATGGCTACACCTTC. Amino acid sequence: CASSTGQGRISYGYTF.

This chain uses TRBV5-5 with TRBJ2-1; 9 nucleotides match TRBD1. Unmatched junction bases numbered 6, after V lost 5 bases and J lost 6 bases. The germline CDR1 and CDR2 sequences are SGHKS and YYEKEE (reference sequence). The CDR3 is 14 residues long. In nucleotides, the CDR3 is TGTGCCAGCAGACGGACAGGGGTGATCAATGAGCAGTTCTTC. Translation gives CASRRTGVINEQFF.

The CDR3, as DNA: TGTGCCAGCAGCTCGGAAAAGGGAGGGGGAGACACTGAAGCTTTCTTT. It is translated as CASSSEKGGGDTEAFF. The genes are TRBV7-9 and TRBJ1-1, with D possibly TRBD1 on 6 matching bases. The CDR3 runs to 16 residues. The ends were cut back, 4 bases at V and 3 bases at J, with 18 bases in the middle. From germline, CDR1 is SEHNR and CDR2 FQNEAQ (reference sequence).

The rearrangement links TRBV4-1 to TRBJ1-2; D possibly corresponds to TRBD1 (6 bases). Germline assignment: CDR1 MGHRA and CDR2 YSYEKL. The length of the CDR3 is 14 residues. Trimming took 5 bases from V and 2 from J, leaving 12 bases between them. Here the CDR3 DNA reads TGCGCCAGCAGCGTCAGGGGCAAGAACTATGGCTACACCTTC. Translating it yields CASSVRGKNYGYTF.

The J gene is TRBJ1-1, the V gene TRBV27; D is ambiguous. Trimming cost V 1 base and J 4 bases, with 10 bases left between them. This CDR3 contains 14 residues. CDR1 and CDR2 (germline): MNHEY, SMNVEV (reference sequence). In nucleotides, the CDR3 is TGTGCCAGCAGTTTATTCGGGGTTGGCACTGAAGCTTTCTTT. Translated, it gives CASSLFGVGTEAFF.

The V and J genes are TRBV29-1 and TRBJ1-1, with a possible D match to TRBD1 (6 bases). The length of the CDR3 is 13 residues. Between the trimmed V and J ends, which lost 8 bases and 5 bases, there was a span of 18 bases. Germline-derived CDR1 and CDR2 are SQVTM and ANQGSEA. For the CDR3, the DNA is TGCAGCCTGGTCAAGGGGGAGAGGACTGAAGCTTTCTTT. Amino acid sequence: CSLVKGERTEAFF.

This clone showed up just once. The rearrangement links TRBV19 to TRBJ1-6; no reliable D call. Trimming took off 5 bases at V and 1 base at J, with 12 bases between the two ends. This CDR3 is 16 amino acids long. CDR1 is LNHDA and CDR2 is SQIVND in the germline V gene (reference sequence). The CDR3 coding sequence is TGTGCCAGTAGTCGGGGAGCCCGGTCCTATAATTCACCCCTCCACTTT. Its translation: CASSRGARSYNSPLHF. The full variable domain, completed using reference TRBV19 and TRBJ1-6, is DGGITQSPKYLFRKEGQNVTLSCEQNLNHDAMYWYRQDPGQGLRLIYYSQIVNDFQKGDIAEGYSVSREKKESFPLTVTSAQKNPTAFYLCASSRGARSYNSPLHFGNGTRLTVT.

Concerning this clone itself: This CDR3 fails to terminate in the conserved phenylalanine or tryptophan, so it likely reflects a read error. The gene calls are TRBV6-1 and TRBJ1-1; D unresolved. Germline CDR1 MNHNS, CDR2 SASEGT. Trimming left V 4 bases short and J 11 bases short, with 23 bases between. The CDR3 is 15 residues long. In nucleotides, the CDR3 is TGTGCCAGCAGTGGCCGGCAGGTCCTCATTATGCAGGCTTTCTCT. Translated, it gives CASSGRQVLIMQAFS.

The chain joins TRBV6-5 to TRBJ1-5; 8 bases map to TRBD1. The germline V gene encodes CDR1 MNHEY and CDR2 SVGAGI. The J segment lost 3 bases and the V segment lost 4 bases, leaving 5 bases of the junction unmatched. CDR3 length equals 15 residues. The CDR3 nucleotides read TGTGCCAGCAGTTTCGGGACAGGTTTCAATCAGCCCCAGCATTTT. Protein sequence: CASSFGTGFNQPQHF.

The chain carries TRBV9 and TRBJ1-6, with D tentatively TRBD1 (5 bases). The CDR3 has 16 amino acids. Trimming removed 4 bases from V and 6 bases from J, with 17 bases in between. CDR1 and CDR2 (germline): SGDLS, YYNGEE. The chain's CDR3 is CASSPEGVPTNSPLHF. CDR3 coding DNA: TGTGCCAGCAGCCCGGAAGGGGTTCCGACTAATTCACCCCTCCACTTT.

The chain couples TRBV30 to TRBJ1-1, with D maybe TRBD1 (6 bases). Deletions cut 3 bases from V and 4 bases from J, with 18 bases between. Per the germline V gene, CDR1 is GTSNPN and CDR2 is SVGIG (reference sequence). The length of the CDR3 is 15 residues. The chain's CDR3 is CAWRNLGGAVTEAFF. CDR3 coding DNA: TGTGCCTGGAGGAATCTAGGGGGGGCGGTCACTGAAGCTTTCTTT.

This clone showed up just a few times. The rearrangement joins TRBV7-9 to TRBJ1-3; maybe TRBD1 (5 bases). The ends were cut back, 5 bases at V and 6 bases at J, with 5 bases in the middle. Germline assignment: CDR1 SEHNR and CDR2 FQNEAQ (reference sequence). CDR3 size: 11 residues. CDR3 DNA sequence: TGTGCCAGCAGCGGGGCAAACACCATATATTTT. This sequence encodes CASSGANTIYF.

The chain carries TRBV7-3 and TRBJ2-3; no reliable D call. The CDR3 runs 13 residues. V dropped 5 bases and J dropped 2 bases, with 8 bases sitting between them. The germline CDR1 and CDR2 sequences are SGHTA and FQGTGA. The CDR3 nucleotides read TGTGCCAGCAGCGCACAACCCACAGATACGCAGTATTTT. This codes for CASSAQPTDTQYF.

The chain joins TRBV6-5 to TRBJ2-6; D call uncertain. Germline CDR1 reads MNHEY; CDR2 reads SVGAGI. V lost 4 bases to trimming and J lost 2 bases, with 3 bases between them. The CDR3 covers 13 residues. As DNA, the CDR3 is TGTGCCAGCAGTTTAACTGGGGCCAACGTCCTGACTTTC. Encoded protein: CASSLTGANVLTF.

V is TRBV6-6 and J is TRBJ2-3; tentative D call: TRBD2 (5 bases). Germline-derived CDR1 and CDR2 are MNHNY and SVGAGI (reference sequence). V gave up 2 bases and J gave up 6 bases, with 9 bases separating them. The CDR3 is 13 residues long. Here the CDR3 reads CASSYLTTDTQYF. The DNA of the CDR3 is TGTGCCAGCAGTTACCTGACTACGGATACGCAGTATTTT.

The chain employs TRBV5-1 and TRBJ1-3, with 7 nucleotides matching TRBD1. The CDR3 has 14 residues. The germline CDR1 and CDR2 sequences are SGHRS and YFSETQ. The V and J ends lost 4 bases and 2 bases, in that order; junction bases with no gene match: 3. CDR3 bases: TGCGCCAGCAGCCCAGGGGGTACTGGAAACACCATATATTTT. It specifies CASSPGGTGNTIYF.

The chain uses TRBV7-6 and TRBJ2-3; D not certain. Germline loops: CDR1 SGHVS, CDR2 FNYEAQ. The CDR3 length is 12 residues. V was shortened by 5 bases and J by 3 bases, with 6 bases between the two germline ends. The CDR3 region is CASSVLTDTQYF. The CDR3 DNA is TGTGCCAGCAGCGTCCTAACAGATACGCAGTATTTT.

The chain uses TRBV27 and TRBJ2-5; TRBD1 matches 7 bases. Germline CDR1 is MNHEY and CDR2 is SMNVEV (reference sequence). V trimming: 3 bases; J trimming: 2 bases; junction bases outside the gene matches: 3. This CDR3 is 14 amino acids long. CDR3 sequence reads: CASSFTGVQETQYF. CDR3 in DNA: TGTGCCAGCAGTTTCACAGGGGTACAAGAGACCCAGTACTTC.